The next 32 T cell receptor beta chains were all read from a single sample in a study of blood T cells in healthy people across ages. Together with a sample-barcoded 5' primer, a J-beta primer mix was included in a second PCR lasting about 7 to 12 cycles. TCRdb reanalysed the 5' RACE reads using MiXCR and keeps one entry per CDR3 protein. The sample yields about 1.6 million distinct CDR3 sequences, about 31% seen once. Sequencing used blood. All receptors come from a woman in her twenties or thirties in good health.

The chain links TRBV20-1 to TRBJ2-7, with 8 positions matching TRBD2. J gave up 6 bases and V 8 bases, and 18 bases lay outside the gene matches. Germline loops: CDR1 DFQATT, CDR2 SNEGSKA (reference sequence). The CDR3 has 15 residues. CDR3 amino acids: CSWSRGGAYSVEQYF. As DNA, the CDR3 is TGCAGTTGGAGCCGGGGGGGGGCGTATAGTGTCGAGCAGTACTTC.

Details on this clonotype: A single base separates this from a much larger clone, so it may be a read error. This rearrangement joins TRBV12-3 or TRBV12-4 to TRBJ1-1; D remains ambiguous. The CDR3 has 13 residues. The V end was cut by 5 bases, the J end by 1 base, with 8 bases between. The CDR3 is CASSMIGNTEAFF. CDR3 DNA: TGTGCCAGCAGTATGATCGGGAACACTGAAGCTTTCTTT.

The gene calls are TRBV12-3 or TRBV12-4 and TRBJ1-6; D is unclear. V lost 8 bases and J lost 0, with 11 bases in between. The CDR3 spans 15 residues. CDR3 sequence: CASLLGSSYNSPLHF. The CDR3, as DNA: TGTGCCAGCCTACTTGGGAGCTCCTATAATTCACCCCTCCACTTT.

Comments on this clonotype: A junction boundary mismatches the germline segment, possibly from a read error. CDR3 amino acids: CGASPFKETQYF. CDR3 nucleotides: TGCGGTGCTAGTCCTTTTAAAGAGACCCAGTACTTC. This chain uses TRBV20-1 with TRBJ2-5; D is unclear. Germline-derived CDR1 and CDR2 are DFQATT and SNEGSKA (reference sequence). The CDR3 runs 12 residues.

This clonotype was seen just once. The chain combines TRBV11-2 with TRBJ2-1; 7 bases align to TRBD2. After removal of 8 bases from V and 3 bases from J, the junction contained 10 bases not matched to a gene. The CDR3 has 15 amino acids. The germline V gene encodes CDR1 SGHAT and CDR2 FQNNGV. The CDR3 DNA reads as TGTGCCAGCCGCGGACTAGAGGGGCGCTACAATGAGCAGTTCTTC. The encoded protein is CASRGLEGRYNEQFF.

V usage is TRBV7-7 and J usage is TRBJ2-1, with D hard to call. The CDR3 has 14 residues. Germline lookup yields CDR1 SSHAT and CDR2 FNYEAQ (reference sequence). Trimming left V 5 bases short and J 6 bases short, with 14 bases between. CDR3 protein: CASSMDLLSNEQFF. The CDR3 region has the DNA TGTGCCAGCAGCATGGACCTTCTGAGCAATGAGCAGTTCTTC.

CDR3 DNA: TGTGCCAGCAGCGTAGATGCGGAGGGCCTCAGGGATGCGCAGTATTTT. It yields the protein CASSVDAEGLRDAQYF. This rearrangement joins TRBV9 to TRBJ2-3; possible D gene TRBD2, 6 bases. Germline values: CDR1 SGDLS, CDR2 YYNGEE. The V end lost 0 bases, the J end lost 10 bases, and 21 bases lay between the germline ends. The CDR3 length is 16 residues.

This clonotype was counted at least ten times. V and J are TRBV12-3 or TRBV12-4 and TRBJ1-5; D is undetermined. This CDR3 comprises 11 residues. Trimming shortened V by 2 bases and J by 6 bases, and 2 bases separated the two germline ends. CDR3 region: CASSLSQPQHF. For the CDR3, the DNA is TGTGCCAGCAGTTTAAGTCAGCCCCAGCATTTT.

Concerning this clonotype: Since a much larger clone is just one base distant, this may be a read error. The CDR3 bases are TGCGCCAGCAGCCCGTACTCCCGCTACGATGAGCAGTTCTTC. It translates to CASSPYSRYDEQFF. The rearrangement uses TRBV5-1 and TRBJ2-1; no firm D call. The germline V gene has CDR1 SGHRS and CDR2 YFSETQ. The CDR3 covers 14 residues.

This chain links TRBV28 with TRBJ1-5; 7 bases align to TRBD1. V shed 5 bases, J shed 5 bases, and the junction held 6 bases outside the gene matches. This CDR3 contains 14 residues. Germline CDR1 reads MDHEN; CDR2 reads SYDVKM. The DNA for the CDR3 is TGTGCCAGCAGTCGACAGGGAGACCATCAGCCCCAGCATTTT. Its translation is CASSRQGDHQPQHF.

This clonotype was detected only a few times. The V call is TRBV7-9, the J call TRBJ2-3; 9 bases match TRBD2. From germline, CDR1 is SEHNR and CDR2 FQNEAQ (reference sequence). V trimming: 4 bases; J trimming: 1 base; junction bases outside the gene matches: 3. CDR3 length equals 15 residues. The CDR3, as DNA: TGTGCCAGCAGCTCATCTAGCGGGGGCACAGATACGCAGTATTTT. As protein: CASSSSSGGTDTQYF.

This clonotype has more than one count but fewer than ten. CDR3 amino acids: CASSSLAGGKDGELFF. The CDR3 DNA is TGTGCCAGCAGCTCTCTGGCCGGCGGGAAGGACGGGGAGCTGTTTTTT. The V and J genes are TRBV7-3 and TRBJ2-2; a possible D gene is TRBD2 (6 bases). Germline V gives CDR1 SGHTA, CDR2 FQGTGA. The CDR3 has 16 amino acids. V was shortened by 4 bases and J by 7 bases, with 19 bases between the two germline ends.

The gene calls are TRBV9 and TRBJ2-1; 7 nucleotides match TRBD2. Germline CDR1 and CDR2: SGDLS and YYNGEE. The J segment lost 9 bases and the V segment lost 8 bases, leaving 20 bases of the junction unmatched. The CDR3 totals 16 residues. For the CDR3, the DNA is TGTGCCAGTGATGCATGGGAGGGAGAGGGGCTCTTTGAGCAGTTCTTC. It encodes CASDAWEGEGLFEQFF. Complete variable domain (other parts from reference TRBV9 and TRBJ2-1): DSGVTQTPKHLITATGQRVTLRCSPRSGDLSVYWYQQSLDQGLQFLIQYYNGEERAKGNILERFSAQQFPDLHSELNLSSLELGDSALYFCASDAWEGEGLFEQFFGPGTRLTVL.

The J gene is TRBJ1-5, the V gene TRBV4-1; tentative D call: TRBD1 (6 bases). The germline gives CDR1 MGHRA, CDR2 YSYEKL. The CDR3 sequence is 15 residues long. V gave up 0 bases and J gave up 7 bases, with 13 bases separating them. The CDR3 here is CASSQDTGSRQPQHF. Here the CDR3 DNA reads TGCGCCAGCAGCCAAGACACAGGGAGTAGGCAGCCCCAGCATTTT.

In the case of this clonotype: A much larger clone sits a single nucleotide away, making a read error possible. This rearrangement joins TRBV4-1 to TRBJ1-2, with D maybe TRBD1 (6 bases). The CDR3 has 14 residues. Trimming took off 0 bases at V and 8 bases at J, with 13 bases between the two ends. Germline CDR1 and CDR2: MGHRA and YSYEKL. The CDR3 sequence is CASSQDTEGVGYTF. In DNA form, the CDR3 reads TGCGCCAGCAGCCAAGATACAGAGGGGGTCGGCTACACCTTC.

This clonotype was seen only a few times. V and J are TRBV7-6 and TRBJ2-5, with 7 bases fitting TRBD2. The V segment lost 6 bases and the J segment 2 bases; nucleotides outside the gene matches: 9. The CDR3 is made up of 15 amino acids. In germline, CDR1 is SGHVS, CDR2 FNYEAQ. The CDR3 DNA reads TGTGCCAGCAGGGGTAGTAGCGGGCTACAAGAGACCCAGTACTTC. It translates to CASRGSSGLQETQYF. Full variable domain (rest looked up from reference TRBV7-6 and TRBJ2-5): GAGVSQSPRYKVTKRGQDVALRCDPISGHVSLYWYRQALGQGPEFLTYFNYEAQQDKSGLPNDRFSAERPEGSISTLTIQRTEQRDSAMYRCASRGSSGLQETQYFGPGTRLLVL.

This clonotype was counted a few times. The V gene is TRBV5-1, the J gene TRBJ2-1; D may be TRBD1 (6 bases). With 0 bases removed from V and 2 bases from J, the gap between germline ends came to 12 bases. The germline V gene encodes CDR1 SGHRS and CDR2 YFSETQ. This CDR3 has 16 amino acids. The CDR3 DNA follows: TGCGCCAGCAGCTTGGATGTAACAGGGACCTACAATGAGCAGTTCTTC. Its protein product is CASSLDVTGTYNEQFF.

CDR3 amino acids: CASRPGQGIGYGYTF. The CDR3 DNA reads TGTGCCAGCAGGCCGGGACAGGGGATCGGCTATGGCTACACCTTC. The chain couples TRBV6-4 to TRBJ1-2, with 10 positions matching TRBD1. Germline loops: CDR1 MRHNA, CDR2 SNTAGT. The V and J ends lost 6 bases and 4 bases, in that order; junction bases with no gene match: 8. This CDR3 region has 15 residues.

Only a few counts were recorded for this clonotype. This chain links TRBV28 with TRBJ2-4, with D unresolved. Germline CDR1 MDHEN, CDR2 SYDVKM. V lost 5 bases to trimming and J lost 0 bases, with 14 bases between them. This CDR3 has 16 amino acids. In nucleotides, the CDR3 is TGTGCCAGCAGTCCCCGAGGTGTGATAGCCAAAAACATTCAGTACTTC. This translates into CASSPRGVIAKNIQYF.

In nucleotides, the CDR3 is TGTGCCAGCAGTGACATAGCTGGAAACACCATATATTTT. It yields the protein CASSDIAGNTIYF. The chain joins TRBV2 to TRBJ1-3; no definite D call. The CDR3 is 13 amino acids. CDR1 and CDR2 (germline): SNHLY, FYNNEI. V lost 3 bases and J lost 2, with 5 bases in between. The variable domain in full, completed from reference TRBV2 and TRBJ1-3, reads EPEVTQTPSHQVTQMGQEVILRCVPISNHLYFYWYRQILGQKVEFLVSFYNNEISEKSEIFDDQFSVERPDGSNFTLKIRSTKLEDSAMYFCASSDIAGNTIYFGEGSWLTVV.

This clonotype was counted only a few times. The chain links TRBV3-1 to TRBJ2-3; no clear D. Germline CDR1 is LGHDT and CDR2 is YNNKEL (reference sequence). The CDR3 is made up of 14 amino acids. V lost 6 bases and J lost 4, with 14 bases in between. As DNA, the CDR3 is TGTGCCAGCAGTCCTCCTTTCTTCCCAGATACGCAGTATTTT. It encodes CASSPPFFPDTQYF.

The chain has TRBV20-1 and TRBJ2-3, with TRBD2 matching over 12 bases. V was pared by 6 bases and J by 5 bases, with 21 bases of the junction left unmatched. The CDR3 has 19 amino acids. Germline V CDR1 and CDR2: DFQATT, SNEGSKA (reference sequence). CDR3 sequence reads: CSAPSRGLLAGGGGDTQYF. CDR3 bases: TGCAGTGCCCCGTCGCGGGGGTTGCTAGCGGGAGGGGGGGGAGATACGCAGTATTTT.

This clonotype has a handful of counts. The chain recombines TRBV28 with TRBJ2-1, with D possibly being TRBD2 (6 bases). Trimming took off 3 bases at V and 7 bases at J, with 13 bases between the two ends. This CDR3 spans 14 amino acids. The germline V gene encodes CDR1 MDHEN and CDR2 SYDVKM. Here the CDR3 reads CASSLLGEDNEQFF. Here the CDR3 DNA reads TGTGCCAGCAGTTTGCTAGGGGAGGATAATGAGCAGTTCTTC.

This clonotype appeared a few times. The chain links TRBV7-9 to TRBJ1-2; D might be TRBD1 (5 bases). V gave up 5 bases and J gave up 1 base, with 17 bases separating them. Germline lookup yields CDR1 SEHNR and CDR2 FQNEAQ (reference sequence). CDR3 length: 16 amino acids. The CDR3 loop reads CASSTTEDNYNYGYTF. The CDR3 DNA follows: TGTGCCAGCAGCACCACGGAGGACAACTATAACTATGGCTACACCTTC.

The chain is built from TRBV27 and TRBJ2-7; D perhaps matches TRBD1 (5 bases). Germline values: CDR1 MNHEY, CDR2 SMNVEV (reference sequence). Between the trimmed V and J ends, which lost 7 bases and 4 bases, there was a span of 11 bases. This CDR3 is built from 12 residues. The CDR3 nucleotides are TGTGCCAGCATAGGGGCTGGGTACGAGCAGTACTTC. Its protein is CASIGAGYEQYF.

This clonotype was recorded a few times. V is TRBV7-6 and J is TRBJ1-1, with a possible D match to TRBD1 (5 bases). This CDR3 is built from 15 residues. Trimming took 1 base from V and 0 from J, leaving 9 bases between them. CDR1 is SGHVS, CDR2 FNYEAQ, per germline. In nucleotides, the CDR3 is TGTGCCAGCAGCTTAGAGGGGAGATTGAACACTGAAGCTTTCTTT. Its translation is CASSLEGRLNTEAFF.

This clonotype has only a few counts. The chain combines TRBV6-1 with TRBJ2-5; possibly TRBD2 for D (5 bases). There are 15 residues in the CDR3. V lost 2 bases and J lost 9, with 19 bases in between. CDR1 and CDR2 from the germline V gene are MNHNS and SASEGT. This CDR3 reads CASSENHRGRGSQYF. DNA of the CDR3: TGTGCCAGCAGTGAAAATCATCGGGGTCGCGGTTCCCAGTACTTC.

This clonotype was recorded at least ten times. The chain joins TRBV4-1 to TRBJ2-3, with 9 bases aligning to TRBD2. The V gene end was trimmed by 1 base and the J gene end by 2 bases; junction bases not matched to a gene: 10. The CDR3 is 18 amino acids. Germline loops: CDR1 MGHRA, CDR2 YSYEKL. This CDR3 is CASSQAGPQRGDTDTQYF. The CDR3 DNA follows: TGCGCCAGCAGCCAAGCAGGGCCCCAGCGGGGGGACACAGATACGCAGTATTTT.

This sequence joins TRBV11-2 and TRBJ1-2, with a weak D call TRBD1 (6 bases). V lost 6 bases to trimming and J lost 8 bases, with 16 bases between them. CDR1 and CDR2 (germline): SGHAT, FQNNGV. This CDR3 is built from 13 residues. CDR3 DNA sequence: TGTGCCAGCAGACAAGACAGGATGGGCGGCTACACCTTC. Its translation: CASRQDRMGGYTF.

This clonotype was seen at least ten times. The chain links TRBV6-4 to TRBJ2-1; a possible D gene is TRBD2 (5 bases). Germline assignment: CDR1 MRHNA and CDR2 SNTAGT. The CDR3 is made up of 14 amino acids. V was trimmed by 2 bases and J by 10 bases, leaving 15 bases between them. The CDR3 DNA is TGTGCCAGCAGTGACCTATCGTCGTCGGGAGAGCAGTTCTTC. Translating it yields CASSDLSSSGEQFF.

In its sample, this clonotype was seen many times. CDR3 sequence: CASSHIAGGLDIQYF. In DNA form, the CDR3 reads TGTGCCAGCAGTCATATAGCGGGAGGGCTTGACATTCAGTACTTC. The chain uses TRBV12-3 or TRBV12-4 and TRBJ2-4; the match to TRBD2 covers 11 bases. The CDR3 runs to 15 residues. With V trimmed by 5 bases and J by 8 bases, 8 bases remained unmatched.

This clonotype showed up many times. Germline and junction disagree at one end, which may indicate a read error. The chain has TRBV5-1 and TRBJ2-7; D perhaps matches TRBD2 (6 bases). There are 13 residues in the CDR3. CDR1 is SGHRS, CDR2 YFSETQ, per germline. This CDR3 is CASSAGPTYEQYF. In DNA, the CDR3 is TGTGCCAGCAGTGCGGGACCCACCTACGAGCAGTACTTC. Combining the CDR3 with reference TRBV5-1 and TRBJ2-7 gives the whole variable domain KAGVTQTPRYLIKTRGQQVTLSCSPISGHRSVSWYQQTPGQGLQFLFEYFSETQRNKGNFPGRFSGRQFSNSRSEMNVSTLELGDSALYLCASSAGPTYEQYFGPGTRLTVT.